The table lists the clone carrying this T cell receptor (beta chain) with many counts. Its antigen is unidentified. These data come from a study of Graves' ophthalmopathy and Graves' hyperthyroidism. Across the whole study: At initial diagnosis, peripheral blood was obtained, and this preceded any treatment. Overall study results and limits: For separating ophthalmopathy from stable hyperthyroidism, a 13-signature model gave 85% to 90% sensitivity and approximately 80% specificity.

Scientists amplified the TCR beta CDR3 regions from RNA transcripts. The first round was an RT-PCR with HTBI primers, and the second round was a multiplex PCR. TCRdb redid the calling of the multiplex PCR reads with MiXCR, one entry per CDR3 protein. This table holds about 400,000 distinct CDR3 sequences, 15% to 20% found once. Sequencing used peripheral blood. This clonotype was sampled from a woman aged 18-30 years with Graves' ophthalmopathy.

CDR3 sequence: CSALRVSRETQYF. DNA for the CDR3: TGCAGTGCCCTTAGGGTTTCTAGAGAGACCCAGTACTTC. The J gene is TRBJ2-5, the V gene TRBV20-1, with D uncertain. Trimming stripped 6 bases from V and 4 bases from J, with 15 bases between. This CDR3 region has 13 residues. CDR1 and CDR2 from the germline V gene are DFQATT and SNEGSKA (reference sequence).